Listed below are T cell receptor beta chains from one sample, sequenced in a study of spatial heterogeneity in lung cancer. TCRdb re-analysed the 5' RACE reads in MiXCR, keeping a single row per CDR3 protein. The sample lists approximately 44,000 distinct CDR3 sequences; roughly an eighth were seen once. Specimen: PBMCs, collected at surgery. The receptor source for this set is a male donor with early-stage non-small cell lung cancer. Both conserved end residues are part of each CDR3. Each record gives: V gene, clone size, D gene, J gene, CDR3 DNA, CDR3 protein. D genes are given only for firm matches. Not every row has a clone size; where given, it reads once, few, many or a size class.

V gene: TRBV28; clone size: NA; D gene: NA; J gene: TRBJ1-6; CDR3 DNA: TGTGCCAGTCATCCTAGCAAGCTTAATTCACCCCTCCACTTT; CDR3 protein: CASHPSKLNSPLHF
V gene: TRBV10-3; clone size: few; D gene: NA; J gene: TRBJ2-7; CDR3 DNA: TGTGCCATCAGTGAAGAGACAGCCCTCGTATCCGAGCAGTACTTC; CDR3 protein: CAISEETALVSEQYF
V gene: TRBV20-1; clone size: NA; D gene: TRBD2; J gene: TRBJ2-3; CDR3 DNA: TGCAATGCTCCCCGCGGGGGAGCAGATACGCAGTATTTT; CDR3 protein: CNAPRGGADTQYF
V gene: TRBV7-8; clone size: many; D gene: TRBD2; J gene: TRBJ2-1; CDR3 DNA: TGTGCCAGCAGCCAACTAGCGGGAGAGAAGGATGAGCAGTTCTTC; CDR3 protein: CASSQLAGEKDEQFF
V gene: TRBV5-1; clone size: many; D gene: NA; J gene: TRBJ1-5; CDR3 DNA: TGCGCCAGCAGCTTGGATGGCAATCAGCCCCAGCATTTT; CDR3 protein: CASSLDGNQPQHF
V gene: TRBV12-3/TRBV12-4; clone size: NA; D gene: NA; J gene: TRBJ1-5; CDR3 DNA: TGTGCCAGCAGTCTCGATGGACAGACGGATCAGCCCCAGCATTTT; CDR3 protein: CASSLDGQTDQPQHF
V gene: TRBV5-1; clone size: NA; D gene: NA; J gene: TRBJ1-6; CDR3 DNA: TGCGCCAGCAGCTTGGAGGTCGGGGACGCAACCTTTAATTCACCCCTCCACTTT; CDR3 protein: CASSLEVGDATFNSPLHF
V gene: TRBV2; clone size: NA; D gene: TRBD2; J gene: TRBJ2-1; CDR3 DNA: TGTGTCAGCAAAGGCGGGAGTATGTATGAGCAGTTCTTC; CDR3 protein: CVSKGGSMYEQFF
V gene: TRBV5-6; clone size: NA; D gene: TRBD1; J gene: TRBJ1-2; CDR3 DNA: TGTGCCAGCAGCCGACAGGGAAGTAACTATGGCTACACCTTC; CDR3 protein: CASSRQGSNYGYTF
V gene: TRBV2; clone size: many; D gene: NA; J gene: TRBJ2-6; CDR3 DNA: TGTGCCAGCAGTTCTAGGGCTGGGGCCAACGTCCTGACTTTC; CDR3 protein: CASSSRAGANVLTF
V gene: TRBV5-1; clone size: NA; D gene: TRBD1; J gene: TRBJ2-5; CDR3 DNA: TGCGCCAGCAGCCTAGGACAGGCCCAAGAGACCCAGTACTTC; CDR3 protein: CASSLGQAQETQYF
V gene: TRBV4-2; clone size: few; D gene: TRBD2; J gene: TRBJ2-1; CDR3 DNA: TGTGCCAGCAGCCAAGATGGACTAGCGGCCGACAATGAGCAGTTCTTC; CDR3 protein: CASSQDGLAADNEQFF
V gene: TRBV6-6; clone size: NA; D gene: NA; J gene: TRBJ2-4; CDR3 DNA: TGTGCCAGCAGTTACGAGGCCGCCGGTGAAAACATTCAGTACTTC; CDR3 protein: CASSYEAAGENIQYF
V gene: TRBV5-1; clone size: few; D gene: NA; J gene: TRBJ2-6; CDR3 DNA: TGCGCCAGCAGCTTGGCCCCCTCTGGGGCCAACGTCCTGACTTTC; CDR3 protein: CASSLAPSGANVLTF
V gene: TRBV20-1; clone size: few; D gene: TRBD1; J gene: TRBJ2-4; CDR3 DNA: TGCAGTGCTAGAGAATGGACAGGGGCAAACATTCAGTACTTC; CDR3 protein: CSAREWTGANIQYF
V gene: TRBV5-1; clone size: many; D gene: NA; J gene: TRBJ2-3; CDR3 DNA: TGCGCCAGCAGCTTGGAGGGGGGCTTTGGCACAGATACGCAGTATTTT; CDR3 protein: CASSLEGGFGTDTQYF
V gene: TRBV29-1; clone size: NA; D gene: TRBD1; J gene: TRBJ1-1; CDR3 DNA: TGCAGCGTTGCAGGGGGCGCGAGCACTGAAGCTTTCTTT; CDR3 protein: CSVAGGASTEAFF